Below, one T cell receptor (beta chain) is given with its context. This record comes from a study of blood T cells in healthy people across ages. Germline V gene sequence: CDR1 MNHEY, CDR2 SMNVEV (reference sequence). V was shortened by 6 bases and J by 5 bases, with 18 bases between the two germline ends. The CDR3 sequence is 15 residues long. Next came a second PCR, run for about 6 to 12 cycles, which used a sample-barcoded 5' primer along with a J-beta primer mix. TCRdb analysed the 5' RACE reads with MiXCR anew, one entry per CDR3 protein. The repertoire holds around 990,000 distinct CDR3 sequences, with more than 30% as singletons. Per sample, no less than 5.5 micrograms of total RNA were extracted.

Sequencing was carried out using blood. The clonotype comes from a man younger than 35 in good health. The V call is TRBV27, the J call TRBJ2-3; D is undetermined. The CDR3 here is CASSLGRGKGDTQYF. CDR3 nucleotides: TGTGCCAGCAGCCTTGGACGCGGCAAGGGAGATACGCAGTATTTT.